This is a list of T cell receptor beta chains from one sample in a study of Ad26.COV2.S vaccination and SARS-CoV-2 variants. Assay: immunoSEQ multiplex PCR; the TCRdb copy retains only in-frame clones and omits some. The top ten hold more than 1.5% of the sample, which has about half a million clones, 70% to 90% seen once. The material was peripheral blood, obtained in a trial of Ad26.COV2.S vaccine versus placebo. These receptors came from a person between 18 and 59 years old who received the Ad26.COV2.S COVID-19 vaccine or a placebo. Each CDR3 is given without its conserved first and last residue. D genes are given only for firm matches.

D gene | V gene | CDR3 protein
TRBD1 | TRBV2 | ASIRTGGEYGYT
TRBD2 | TRBV27 | ASSLYVSGRDTDTQY
NA | TRBV19 | ASRPRGGNYGYT
NA | TRBV14 | ASSQAPLGGYT
TRBD1 | TRBV7-3 | ASSSLGQGNTGELF
TRBD1 | TRBV5-6 | ASSLFTGDGNTIY
NA | TRBV5-1 | ASSLETDNEKLF
NA | TRBV11-1 | ASSLSDRGAQY
NA | TRBV7-2 | ASSRDRGGDEQY
NA | TRBV28 | ASSSYRKLF
NA | TRBV15 | ATSREPSGTEAF
NA | TRBV19 | ASRAHDYGYT
TRBD1 | TRBV6-5 | ASSYSGDRGKY
TRBD1 | TRBV2 | ASRGTGGTEAF
NA | TRBV5-1 | ASRGGINTGELF
NA | TRBV6-5 | ASSYRAEPNTEAF
NA | TRBV6-5 | ASISRRGRYEKLF
NA | TRBV4-1 | ASSQFSLSSDTQY
NA | TRBV6-2/TRBV6-3 | ASSNRAYEQY
NA | TRBV5-1 | ASSLASGAYDEQY
NA | TRBV4-2 | ASSRGGTAQGEKLF
TRBD1 | TRBV28 | ASSPTGQVSNQPQH
NA | TRBV3-1/TRBV3-2 | ASSRRASPDTQY
TRBD2 | TRBV7-9 | ASSSSGSGDTQY
NA | TRBV5-6 | ASSPTGTRNYGYT
NA | TRBV7-2 | ASSLVRAGQLNTGELF
NA | TRBV18 | ASSPDFSLEQY
TRBD1 | TRBV5-1 | ASSFKGQRYGYT
TRBD2 | TRBV11-1 | ASSPSGRVRETQY
TRBD1 | TRBV9 | ASSTSGQGKFNYGYT
NA | TRBV27 | ASSLYRLGYEQY
NA | TRBV30 | AWSMQRSLGGYT
TRBD1 | TRBV19 | ASRITGANTGELF
NA | TRBV7-6 | ASSSGSSYEQY
NA | TRBV28 | ASSLSGTRRRGNTIY
NA | TRBV14 | ASSPQLAGSYEQY
NA | TRBV15 | ATSRGQGAGLGIKTQY
NA | TRBV6-5 | ASSYSGQGYEQY
NA | TRBV5-1 | ASTQMGSMNTEAF
NA | TRBV19 | ASSIQSGGYEQY
TRBD1 | TRBV4-2 | ASSLADRGVGNTIY
TRBD2 | TRBV4-2 | ASSPTIIGLAGGPSTDTQY
NA | TRBV5-1 | ASSSGGQTAGELF
NA | TRBV5-5 | ASSSQVSEQY
NA | TRBV18 | ASSPRGAGGGTEQF
TRBD2 | TRBV24-1 | ATSDPRGGNEQF
TRBD1 | TRBV10-3 | AIRRQGNEQF
NA | TRBV7-9 | ASRRGETQY
NA | TRBV7-2 | ASSLRVGDTEAF
NA | TRBV28 | ASSLSSYEQY
NA | TRBV5-5 | ASSLRGWVEQY
NA | TRBV2 | ASSAWMNTEAF
NA | TRBV5-1 | ASSSATNTEAF
TRBD1 | TRBV7-3 | ASSLGTGVGNTIY
NA | TRBV18 | ASSPGIGDTAF